The sequence of this T cell receptor beta chain was determined in a study of cytomegalovirus exposure and HLA in healthy donors. Background on the study: Ancestry clustering placed around 81% of around 400 genotyped donors in the Caucasian-associated cluster.

For this clone: The antigen is unknown. The sample holds other DNA sequences that translate to the same CDR3.

Study-level results: Reported performance of the classifier showed diagnosis of cytomegalovirus status with high specificity and sensitivity.

The PCR was carried out with 60 Vbeta primers and 13 Jbeta primers. Libraries were prepared by immunoSEQ multiplex PCR; TCRdb keeps only in-frame clonotypes and omits some of them. The data hold 150,000 to 180,000 clones, with about four fifths observed a single time. The sample taken for sequencing was PBMCs. This clonotype was obtained from a man aged 25-45 years in good health and CMV-seropositive.

The DNA for the CDR3 is TGTGCCAGCAGCCATCCGGGACAGGGGGCCTACGAGCAGTACTTC. Protein: CASSHPGQGAYEQYF. The chain couples TRBV4-2 to TRBJ2-7, with 11 nucleotides matching TRBD1. J was trimmed by 2 bases and V by 3 bases; bases with no gene match: 3. The germline CDR1 and CDR2 sequences are LGHNA and YNFKEQ. The CDR3 spans 15 residues.